Sequencing of this T cell receptor beta chain was carried out in a study of T cell repertoires in cytomegalovirus infection. Study in general: Epitope selection comprised recently identified HLA-C-restricted CMV epitopes and well-studied HLA-B-restricted CMV epitopes. Both a matching HLA type and CMV infection were indicated by public TCR beta signatures.

TCRdb reprocessed the reads with MiXCR, giving one entry per CDR3 protein. Here the sample spans roughly 990,000 distinct CDR3 sequences, roughly 30% being singletons. Whole-study results and caveats: Ex vivo responses were dominated by HLA-C-restricted CMV-specific TCR beta clonotypes.

Trimming at V came to 7 bases and at J to 0 bases, leaving 4 bases not matched to a gene. The CDR3 covers 14 residues. Germline lookup yields CDR1 WSHSY and CDR2 SAAADI. In the case of this clonotype: The antigen remains unidentified.

The chain links TRBV10-2 to TRBJ2-7; TRBD2 matches 9 bases. Sample: cultured CD8+ T cells from PBMCs, taken from culture after CMV antigen stimulation. This sequence originates from a human donor in good health (CMV status not recorded). Some clones in this sample may be carry-over from other donors' samples. The CDR3 here is CASKEAGGSYEQYV. CDR3 DNA sequence: TGCGCCAGCAAAGAAGCGGGGGGCTCCTACGAGCAGTACGTC.